This TCR beta chain is from a study of blood T cell repertoires in COVID-19. Original analysis: Estimation of nucleated cell counts was performed using reference gene primer amplification. Profiled with immunoSEQ multiplex PCR; TCRdb holds only in-frame clones, not every one. That table is the source of V, J and clone size, and D and trimming were worked out from the DNA. The sample has 55,000 to 75,000 clones, around 86% seen once. The CDR3 runs 18 residues. The sample consisted of peripheral blood. The sequence was collected from a human donor with active COVID-19. The donor label of this sample is uncertain. This rearrangement joins TRBV21-1 to TRBJ2-3; TRBD1 reflects the table's D call only, with no check against the DNA. TRBV21-1 is an annotated pseudogene. The CDR3 sequence is CASSNVKNRGRGTDTQYF. Here the CDR3 DNA reads TGTGCCAGCAGCAACGTTAAAAACAGGGGGAGAGGCACAGATACGCAGTATTTT.